This T cell receptor (beta chain) came from a study of Ad26.COV2.S vaccination and SARS-CoV-2 variants. Study as a whole: Intramuscular Ad26.COV2.S doses were given once or twice, 56 days apart.

Using immunoSEQ multiplex PCR, the repertoire was profiled, and TCRdb retains in-frame clones only, with some absent. Altogether approximately 410,000 clones are present, roughly 90% being singletons, with the ten largest covering over 1.5%. Treatment defined: 15 to 20 received Ad26.COV2.S at low or high dose, single or two shots; 5 received placebo; per-sample allocation not given. Day 63 after the first vaccine or placebo injection was the time point for sampling. CDR3 length: 16 amino acids. Germline CDR1 reads SEHNR; CDR2 reads FQNEAQ (reference sequence). The V end was cut by 1 base, the J end by 2 bases, with 12 bases between.

The rearrangement joins TRBV7-9 to TRBJ1-5, with a possible D match to TRBD1 (5 bases). The material was peripheral blood, obtained in a trial of Ad26.COV2.S vaccine versus placebo. This TCR was recovered from a person aged 18-60 years who received the Ad26.COV2.S COVID-19 vaccine or a placebo. The CDR3 loop is CASSLGVSGGNQPQHF. As DNA, the CDR3 is TGTGCCAGCAGCTTAGGTGTGTCGGGGGGCAATCAGCCCCAGCATTTT.